These 11 T cell receptor beta chains were all obtained from the same sample, sequenced in a study of T cell responses to AZD1222 COVID-19 vaccine. The method was immunoSEQ multiplex PCR; TCRdb's version includes in-frame clones alone and lacks a portion of them. The sample consists of over 100,000 clones, approximately 90% of them appearing once. Sample: peripheral blood, taken on day 0 of AZD1222 vaccination. Receptors were obtained from an adult in good health.

The rearrangement links TRBV5-1 to TRBJ1-2; 9 bases line up with TRBD1. Per the germline V gene, CDR1 is SGHRS and CDR2 is YFSETQ. J was trimmed by 0 bases and V by 2 bases; bases with no gene match: 5. The CDR3 sequence is 16 residues long. The CDR3 is CASSFGTGTSNYGYTF. For the CDR3, the DNA is TGCGCCAGCAGCTTTGGGACAGGGACATCTAACTATGGCTACACCTTC.

The chain links TRBV6-1 to TRBJ1-1, with D hard to call. The CDR3 spans 13 residues. The germline CDR1 and CDR2 sequences are MNHNS and SASEGT. V was trimmed by 0 bases and J by 4 bases, leaving 6 bases between them. CDR3 sequence: CASSEARTTEAFF. For the CDR3, the DNA is TGTGCCAGCAGTGAAGCTAGAACCACTGAAGCTTTCTTT.

The V gene is TRBV5-4, the J gene TRBJ1-2; possible D gene TRBD1, 6 bases. The CDR3 loop spans 12 amino acids. In germline, CDR1 is SGHNT, CDR2 YYREEE (reference sequence). The V and J ends lost 1 base and 7 bases respectively, with 8 bases between them. The CDR3: CASSLSGVGYTF. The CDR3 bases are TGTGCCAGCAGCTTGTCAGGGGTTGGCTACACCTTC.

The count of this clone is one. J is TRBJ1-1 and V is TRBV7-2; tentatively, D is TRBD1 (5 bases). Trimming shortened V by 7 bases and J by 5 bases, and 17 bases separated the two germline ends. This CDR3 comprises 14 residues. Germline V CDR1 and CDR2: SGHTA, FQGNSA. The CDR3 protein is CASIQYSGGTEAFF. As DNA, the CDR3 is TGTGCCAGCATACAATATTCCGGGGGGACTGAAGCTTTCTTT.

The chain joins TRBV7-2 to TRBJ1-5; 8 bases are a match to TRBD1. This CDR3 is 15 amino acids long. With 5 bases clipped from V and 1 base from J, the junction kept 4 bases outside the gene matches. Germline loops: CDR1 SGHTA, CDR2 FQGNSA. The CDR3 protein is CASSTQGASNQPQHF. CDR3 DNA: TGTGCCAGCAGCACCCAGGGGGCAAGCAATCAGCCCCAGCATTTT. Looking up the rest from reference TRBV7-2 and TRBJ1-5 gives the full variable domain: GAGVSQSPSNKVTEKGKDVELRCDPISGHTALYWYRQSLGQGLEFLIYFQGNSAPDKSGLPSDRFSAERTGGSVSTLTIQRTQQEDSAVYLCASSTQGASNQPQHFGDGTRLSIL.

The CDR3 sequence: CASSVGLEAFF. CDR3 bases: TGTGCCAGCAGTGTGGGTCTTGAAGCTTTCTTT. This chain joins TRBV12-3 or TRBV12-4 and TRBJ1-1; no clear D gene. V lost 5 bases and J 7 bases, leaving 8 bases between the germline ends. CDR3 length: 11 amino acids.

V and J are TRBV20-1 and TRBJ2-7, with D maybe TRBD2 (5 bases). The CDR3 runs to 11 residues. Trimming pared 7 bases from V and 1 base from J, leaving 8 bases between. CDR1 and CDR2 from the germline V gene are DFQATT and SNEGSKA (reference sequence). This chain's CDR3 is CSVGESYEQYF. The DNA of the CDR3 is TGCAGTGTCGGGGAGTCCTACGAGCAGTACTTC.

CDR3 sequence: CASSLGVDQNIQYF. The CDR3 coding sequence is TGCGCCAGCAGCTTGGGGGTTGACCAAAACATTCAGTACTTC. V usage is TRBV5-1 and J usage is TRBJ2-4, with no clear D. Between the trimmed V and J ends, which lost 0 bases and 5 bases, there was a span of 9 bases. Germline values: CDR1 SGHRS, CDR2 YFSETQ. CDR3 size: 14 residues. The complete variable domain, with remaining parts taken from reference TRBV5-1 and TRBJ2-4, reads KAGVTQTPRYLIKTRGQQVTLSCSPISGHRSVSWYQQTPGQGLQFLFEYFSETQRNKGNFPGRFSGRQFSNSRSEMNVSTLELGDSALYLCASSLGVDQNIQYFGAGTRLSVL.

There are a few counts of this clone. This sequence joins TRBV2 and TRBJ1-4, with D possibly being TRBD1 (6 bases). V gave up 5 bases and J gave up 0 bases, with 10 bases separating them. This CDR3 comprises 15 residues. CDR1 and CDR2 (germline): SNHLY, FYNNEI. In DNA, the CDR3 is TGTGCCAGCAGTATAGGGGGAGCAACTAATGAAAAACTGTTTTTT. Its protein is CASSIGGATNEKLFF.

This clone was recorded once. The chain links TRBV7-2 to TRBJ1-1; 7 positions match TRBD1. Germline lookup yields CDR1 SGHTA and CDR2 FQGNSA. The CDR3 runs 14 residues. V gave up 4 bases and J gave up 6 bases; unmatched junction bases: 8. The CDR3: CASSSYRGGAEAFF. The CDR3 bases are TGTGCCAGCAGCTCCTACAGGGGAGGCGCTGAAGCTTTCTTT.

The rearrangement uses TRBV3-1 (or the pseudogene TRBV3-2) and TRBJ2-5, with TRBD1 matching over 7 bases. Losses at the gene ends were 2 bases for V and 3 bases for J; bases not matched to a gene: 3. CDR3 size: 14 residues. Per the germline V gene, CDR1 is LGHDT and CDR2 is YNNKEL (reference sequence). The CDR3 DNA follows: TGTGCCAGCAGCCAAAACGACAGGGAAGAGACCCAGTACTTC. Translation gives CASSQNDREETQYF.